This TCR beta chain is from a study of cytomegalovirus exposure and HLA in healthy donors. Regarding the study as a whole: In vitro, a few CMV-associated chains proved specific for CMV antigens. Accounts indicate the classifier identified cytomegalovirus status with strong specificity and sensitivity. With DRB1 most and HLA-C fewest, TCR association rates differed between HLA loci in a later analysis.

With respect to this clone: Its specificity is not known.

CDR1 is MGHDK and CDR2 is SYGVNS in the germline V gene. V shed 3 bases, J shed 4 bases, and the junction held 5 bases outside the gene matches. This CDR3 spans 16 amino acids. The PCR had 60 Vbeta and 13 Jbeta primers. Libraries were prepared by immunoSEQ multiplex PCR; TCRdb keeps only in-frame clonotypes and omits some of them. The data show some 74,000 clones, roughly 75% seen once. The TCR sequence derives from a male donor in good health and CMV-seronegative. This chain uses TRBV25-1 with TRBJ2-1; 11 bases match TRBD2. Specimen: PBMCs. DNA of the CDR3: TGTGCCAGCAGTGATTATAGCGGGAGGGCGTACAATGAGCAGTTCTTC. Protein sequence: CASSDYSGRAYNEQFF.